This TCR beta chain was sequenced during a study of blood T cell repertoires in COVID-19. Study details: The United States, Italy and Spain provided the acute and convalescent COVID-19 samples.

Seattle patients were enrolled during active infection and followed longitudinally. Original data processing: Reference gene primer amplification gave nucleated cell count estimates. Profiling relied on immunoSEQ multiplex PCR, and the TCRdb table lists in-frame clones only, not all of them. That table is the source of V, J and clone size, and D and trimming were worked out from the DNA. The profile shows around 440,000 clones, about 87% of them singletons. Germline V gene data show CDR1 as SGHTS and CDR2 as YDEGEE. This CDR3 contains 12 residues. V was trimmed by 4 bases and J by 8 bases, leaving 12 bases between them.

Sequenced: peripheral blood. The clonotype comes from a woman in her forties or fifties with COVID-19, enrolled during active disease. The genes are TRBV5-8 and TRBJ1-2; D remains ambiguous. In DNA form, the CDR3 reads TGTGCCAGCAGCCCGAAAGGAGAGGGCTACACCTTC. Translation: CASSPKGEGYTF.